In its sample, the clone carrying this T cell receptor (beta chain) was seen many times. Its target is unknown. This sample was taken from a study of T cells in Graves' hyperthyroidism and ophthalmopathy. Across the study: Blood from the periphery was taken at initial diagnosis, before any treatment.

RNA transcripts gave rise to amplified TCR beta CDR3 regions. HTBI primers were the set used in a first-round RT-PCR of the TCR CDR3. One entry per CDR3 protein results from TCRdb running MiXCR on the multiplex PCR reads. The sample shows around 350,000 distinct CDR3 sequences, 19% of them seen only once. Thyroid ultrasound, orbital computed tomography, clinical symptoms, and serum thyroxine and TRAb underpinned diagnoses. The CDR3 is 12 residues long. Germline loops: CDR1 GTSNPN, CDR2 SVGIG (reference sequence). The ends were cut back, 2 bases at V and 7 bases at J, with 11 bases in the middle. Study conclusions and caveats: Most thyroid clonotypes expanded above 0.001 appeared in blood too.

The receptor's source is a woman between 18 and 29 years old with Graves' hyperthyroidism. The sample was blood. The chain joins TRBV30 to TRBJ1-2; D is perhaps TRBD1 (6 bases). The CDR3 spells CAWSHTGPGYTF. CDR3 DNA: TGTGCCTGGAGTCACACAGGGCCTGGCTACACCTTC.